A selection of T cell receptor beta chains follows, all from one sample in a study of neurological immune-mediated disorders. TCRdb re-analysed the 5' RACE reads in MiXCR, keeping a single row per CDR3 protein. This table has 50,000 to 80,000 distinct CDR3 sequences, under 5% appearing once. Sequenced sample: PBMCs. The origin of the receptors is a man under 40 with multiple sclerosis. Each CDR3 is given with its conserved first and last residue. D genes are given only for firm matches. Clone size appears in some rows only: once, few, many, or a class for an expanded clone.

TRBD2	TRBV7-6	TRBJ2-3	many	TGTGCCAGCAGCCCCCTGACTAGCGGGGGCACAGATACGCAGTATTTT	CASSPLTSGGTDTQYF
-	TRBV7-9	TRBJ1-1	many	TGTGCCAGCAGCCCCCCCTTGGAGGATGAAGCTTTCTTT	CASSPPLEDEAFF
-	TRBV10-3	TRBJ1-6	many	TGTGCCATCAGTCAAACCGGGCTCGGGAGCTCCTATAATTCACCCCTCCACTTT	CAISQTGLGSSYNSPLHF
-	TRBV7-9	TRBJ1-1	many	TGTGCCAGCAGCAAGGACAGAATGAACACTGAAGCTTTCTTT	CASSKDRMNTEAFF
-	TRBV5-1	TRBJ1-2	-	TGCGCCAGCAGCCTCGGACACGCCTCATCCAGCTATGGCTACACCTTC	CASSLGHASSSYGYTF
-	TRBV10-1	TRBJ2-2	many	TGCGCCAGCAGTGGACATTTCACCGGGGAGCTGTTTTTT	CASSGHFTGELFF
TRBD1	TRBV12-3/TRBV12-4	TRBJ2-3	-	TGTGCCAGCAGTTCAGGGACAGGCATTTCGGGGGCCGGGGGAGATACGCAGTATTTT	CASSSGTGISGAGGDTQYF
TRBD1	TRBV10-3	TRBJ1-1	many	TGTGCCATCAGTGAGAGGACAGGGGGCCTTGAAGCTTTCTTT	CAISERTGGLEAFF
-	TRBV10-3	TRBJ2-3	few	TGTGCCATCAGTGAATTCCCCCCAGATACGCAGTATTTT	CAISEFPPDTQYF
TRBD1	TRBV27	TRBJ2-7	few	TGTGCCAGCAGTCGATCCGGGACAGGGACATACGAGCAGTACTTC	CASSRSGTGTYEQYF
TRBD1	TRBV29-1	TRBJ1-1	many	TGCAGCGTTGGTAGGGAGGGGGCGGTATATACTGAAGCTTTCTTT	CSVGREGAVYTEAFF
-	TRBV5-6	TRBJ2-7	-	TGTGCCAGCAGCTTGGGGGGGGGCGCATCGGTCTACGAGCAGTACTTC	CASSLGGGASVYEQYF
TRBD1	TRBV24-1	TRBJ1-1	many	TGTGCCACCAGTGGCGAAGGGACAGAGCGTAAACTGAACACTGAAGCTTTCTTT	CATSGEGTERKLNTEAFF
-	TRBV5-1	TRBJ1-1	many	TGCGCCAGCAGCCCATATGACGGGAACACTGAAGCTTTCTTT	CASSPYDGNTEAFF
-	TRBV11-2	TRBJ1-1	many	TGTGCCAGCAGCTTAGATCAGGCTGAAGCTTTCTTT	CASSLDQAEAFF
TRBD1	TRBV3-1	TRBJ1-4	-	TGTGCCAGCAGCCCGCCGGGACAGCTTGCAACTAATGAAAAACTGTTTTTT	CASSPPGQLATNEKLFF
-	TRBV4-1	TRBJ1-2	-	TGCGCCAGCAGCCAAGCCAGATATGGCTACACCTTC	CASSQARYGYTF
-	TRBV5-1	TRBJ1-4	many	TGCGCCAGCAGCCCCCGAGGGGTGGGTGAAAAACTGTTTTTT	CASSPRGVGEKLFF
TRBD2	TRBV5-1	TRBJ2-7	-	TGCGCCAGCAGCCCGACGGGAGCGGGGAGCTACGAGCAGTACTTC	CASSPTGAGSYEQYF
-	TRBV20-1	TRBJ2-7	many	TGCAGTGCCTGGACAGTGGGCTACGAGCAGTACTTC	CSAWTVGYEQYF
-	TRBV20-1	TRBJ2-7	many	TGCAGTGCTAGTCGGCCCTTTAGCTCCTACGAGCAGTACTTC	CSASRPFSSYEQYF
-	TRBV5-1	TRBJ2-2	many	TGCGCCAGCAGCTTGGCCGGGGTTCCCGGGGAGCTGTTTTTT	CASSLAGVPGELFF
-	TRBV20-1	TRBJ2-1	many	TGCAGTGCTAGATGGCCCCTCTACAATGAGCAGTTCTTC	CSARWPLYNEQFF
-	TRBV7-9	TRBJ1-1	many	TGTGCCAGCAGTTTCACGTTACTGGGGGGCTACACTGAAGCTTTCTTT	CASSFTLLGGYTEAFF
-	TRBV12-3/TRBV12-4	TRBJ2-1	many	TGTGCCAGCTCCCGGGGGCTAATGTCCTACAATGAGCAGTTCTTC	CASSRGLMSYNEQFF
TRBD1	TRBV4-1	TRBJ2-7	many	TGCGCCAGCAGCTTTCGGACAGGGGGCAGGTACGAGCAGTACTTC	CASSFRTGGRYEQYF
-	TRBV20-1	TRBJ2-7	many	TGCAGTGCTATGAAACAGGGAATTCGGTACGAGCAGTACTTC	CSAMKQGIRYEQYF
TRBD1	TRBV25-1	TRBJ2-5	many	TGTGCCAGCAGTGAAAATGTTAAGGGACAGGGAAGAGAGACCCAGTACTTC	CASSENVKGQGRETQYF
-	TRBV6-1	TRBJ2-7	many	TGTGCCAGCAGTGAAGGGGAGTCCTACGAGCAGTACTTC	CASSEGESYEQYF
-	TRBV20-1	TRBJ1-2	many	TGCAGTGCTAGAGAAGCCGGTGAGGTGCACTACACCTTC	CSAREAGEVHYTF
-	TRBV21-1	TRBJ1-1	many	TGTGCCAGCAGTCAAGGGGCAGCCTTGAACACTGAAGCTTTCTTT	CASSQGAALNTEAFF
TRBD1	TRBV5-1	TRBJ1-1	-	TGCGCCAGCAGCCCCATGGACAGGATCAACACTGAAGCTTTCTTT	CASSPMDRINTEAFF
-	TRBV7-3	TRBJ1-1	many	TGTGCCAGCAGCTTCACCAGTGTGAACACTGAAGCTTTCTTT	CASSFTSVNTEAFF
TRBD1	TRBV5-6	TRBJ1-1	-	TGTGCCAGCAGCTTCGGGACAGGGGGCTGGAACACTGAAGCTTTCTTT	CASSFGTGGWNTEAFF
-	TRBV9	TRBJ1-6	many	TGTGCCAGCAGCGTAGGTGATTATAATTCACCCCTCCACTTT	CASSVGDYNSPLHF
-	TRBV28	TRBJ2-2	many	TGTGCCAGCAGTTTGGGGGAGTACACCGGGGAGCTGTTTTTT	CASSLGEYTGELFF
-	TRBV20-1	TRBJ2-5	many	TGCAGTGCTAATGGGGGGCCGGCACAAGAGACCCAGTACTTC	CSANGGPAQETQYF
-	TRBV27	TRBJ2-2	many	TGTGCCAGCAGTCCAACAGGGACCGGGGAGCTGTTTTTT	CASSPTGTGELFF
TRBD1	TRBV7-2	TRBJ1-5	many	TGTGCCAGCAGCTTGAAGACAGGGGACCAGCCCCAGCATTTT	CASSLKTGDQPQHF
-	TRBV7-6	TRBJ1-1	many	TGTGCCAGCAGACAACTCCTCGGACAGAACACTGAAGCTTTCTTT	CASRQLLGQNTEAFF
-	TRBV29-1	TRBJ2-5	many	TGCAGCGTTTCTTTGAGGAGCTTGCAAGAGACCCAGTACTTC	CSVSLRSLQETQYF
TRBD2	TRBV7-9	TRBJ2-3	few	TGTGCCAGCAGCAAACGGGGGGACTACACAGATACGCAGTATTTT	CASSKRGDYTDTQYF
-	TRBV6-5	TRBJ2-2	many	TGTGCCACTTACAGGGTGGAGGACACCGGGGAGCTGTTTTTT	CATYRVEDTGELFF
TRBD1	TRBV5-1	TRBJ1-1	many	TGCGCCAGCAGCTTGCGAGGGGGCAAGCTCCGAGTAACTGAAGCTTTCTTT	CASSLRGGKLRVTEAFF
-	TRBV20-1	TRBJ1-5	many	TGCAGTGCTAGTAGCGGGGTAGCCGGCAATCAGCCCCAGCATTTT	CSASSGVAGNQPQHF
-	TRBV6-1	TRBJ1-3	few	TGTGCCAGCAGTGAAACCGCAGCTGGAAACACCATATATTTT	CASSETAAGNTIYF
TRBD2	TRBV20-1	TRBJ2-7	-	TGCAGTGCTAGGAATACCCGCGGGGGTAACGACGAGCAGTACTTC	CSARNTRGGNDEQYF
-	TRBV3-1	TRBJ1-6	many	TGTGCCAGCAGCCAAGATTTGGTGGGGACAAATTCACCCCTCCACTTT	CASSQDLVGTNSPLHF
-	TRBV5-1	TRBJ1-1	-	TGCGCCAGCAGCTTGGCCGGTGGAGGGGGGAACACTGAAGCTTTCTTT	CASSLAGGGGNTEAFF
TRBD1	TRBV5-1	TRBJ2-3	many	TGCGCCAGCATGTCCAACCTCTACGGACAGGAGAGCACAGATACGCAGTATTTT	CASMSNLYGQESTDTQYF